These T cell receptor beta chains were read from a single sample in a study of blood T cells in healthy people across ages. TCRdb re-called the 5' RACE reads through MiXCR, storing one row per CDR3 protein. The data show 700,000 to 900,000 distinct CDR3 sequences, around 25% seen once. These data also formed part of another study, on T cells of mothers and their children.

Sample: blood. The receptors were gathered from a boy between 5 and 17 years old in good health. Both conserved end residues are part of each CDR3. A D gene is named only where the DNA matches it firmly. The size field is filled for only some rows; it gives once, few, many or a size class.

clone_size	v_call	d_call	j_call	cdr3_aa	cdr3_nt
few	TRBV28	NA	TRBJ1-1	CASSFPRVNTEAFF	TGTGCCAGCAGTTTCCCCCGAGTGAACACTGAAGCTTTCTTT
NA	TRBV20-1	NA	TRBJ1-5	CSARFPNLGNQPQHF	TGCAGTGCTCGATTTCCTAACCTGGGTAATCAGCCCCAGCATTTT
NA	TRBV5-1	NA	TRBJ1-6	CASSLGQVVKSYNSPLRF	TGCGCCAGCAGCTTGGGCCAGGTAGTAAAGTCCTATAATTCACCCCTCCGCTTT
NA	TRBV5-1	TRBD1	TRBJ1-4	CASSWTGDLNEKLFF	TGCGCCAGCAGCTGGACAGGGGACCTTAATGAAAAACTGTTTTTT
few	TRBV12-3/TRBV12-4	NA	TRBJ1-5	CASRVSNQPQHF	TGTGCCAGCAGGGTTAGCAATCAGCCCCAGCATTTT
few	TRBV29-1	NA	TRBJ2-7	CSAGESHEQYF	TGCAGCGCAGGAGAAAGTCACGAGCAGTACTTC
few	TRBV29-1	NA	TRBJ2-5	CSVEFTGQETQYF	TGCAGCGTTGAATTCACAGGACAAGAGACCCAGTACTTC
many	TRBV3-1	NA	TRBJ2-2	CASSQDWNTGELFF	TGTGCCAGCAGCCAAGATTGGAACACCGGGGAGCTGTTTTTT
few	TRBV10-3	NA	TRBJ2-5	CAISETDGETQYF	TGTGCCATCAGTGAGACAGATGGGGAGACCCAGTACTTC
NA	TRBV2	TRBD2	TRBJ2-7	CAGSASGGREQYF	TGTGCCGGATCCGCCAGCGGGGGCAGGGAGCAGTACTTC
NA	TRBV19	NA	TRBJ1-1	CASSPRDNPMNTEAFF	TGTGCCAGTAGTCCCCGGGACAACCCTATGAACACTGAAGCCTTCTTT
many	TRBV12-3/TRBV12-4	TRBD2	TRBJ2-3	CASRGSGGGRTDTQYF	TGTGCCAGCAGGGGGTCCGGCGGGGGGAGAACAGATACGCAGTATTTT
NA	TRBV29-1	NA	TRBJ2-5	CSVEGASVETQYF	TGCAGCGTTGAGGGGGCTAGCGTGGAGACCCAGTACTTC
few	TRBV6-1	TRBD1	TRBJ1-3	CASSEGGQAGNTVYF	TGTGCCAGCAGTGAAGGAGGACAGGCTGGAAACACCGTATATTTT
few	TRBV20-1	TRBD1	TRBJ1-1	CSARGDRIITEAFF	TGCAGTGCTAGGGGGGACAGAATTATCACTGAAGCTTTCTTT
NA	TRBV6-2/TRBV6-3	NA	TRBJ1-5	CASSDGDTQNQPQHF	TGTGCCAGCAGTGACGGGGACACACAAAATCAGCCCCAGCATTTT
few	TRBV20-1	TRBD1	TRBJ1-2	CSAERGQGYGYTF	TGCAGTGCTGAGAGGGGGCAGGGGTATGGCTACACCTTC
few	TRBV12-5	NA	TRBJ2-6	CASGPPDGANVLTF	TGTGCTAGTGGCCCCCCTGATGGGGCCAACGTCCTGACTTTC
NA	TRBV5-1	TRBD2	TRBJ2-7	CASSRTIKLAGVLPYEQYF	TGCGCCAGCAGCCGGACTATCAAACTAGCGGGGGTCCTACCCTACGAGCAGTACTTC
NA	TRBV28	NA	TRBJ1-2	CASNDGLGFGYTF	TGTGCCAGCAACGATGGGTTGGGCTTTGGCTACACCTTC